Shown below are 21 T cell receptor beta chains from a single sample sequenced in a study of Graves' ophthalmopathy and Graves' hyperthyroidism. Amplification of the TCR beta CDR3 regions used RNA transcripts (as template). Second-round multiplex PCR came after first-round RT-PCR with HTBI primers. Each CDR3 protein is one row after TCRdb ran MiXCR on the multiplex PCR reads. The table lists about 160,000 distinct CDR3 sequences, about 40% of them singletons, with approximately 6.3% in the top ten. Sequenced sample: peripheral blood. All receptors come from a woman in her forties with Graves' ophthalmopathy.

This clonotype was seen repeatedly, ten times or more. This sequence joins TRBV24-1 and TRBJ1-1, with 8 positions matching TRBD1. The CDR3 loop spans 16 amino acids. V trimming: 3 bases; J trimming: 7 bases; junction bases outside the gene matches: 12. Germline V gene sequence: CDR1 KGHDR, CDR2 SFDVKD. The CDR3 DNA is TGTGCCACCAGTGATACCGCACGGACAGGGCCAGGTGAAGCTTTCTTT. Residues: CATSDTARTGPGEAFF.

This chain joins TRBV28 and TRBJ2-5; 10 bases line up with TRBD1. With 8 bases clipped from V and 6 bases from J, the junction kept 9 bases outside the gene matches. Per germline, CDR1 MDHEN and CDR2 SYDVKM. The CDR3 is made up of 14 amino acids. The CDR3 sequence: CASGYGQGVKTQYF. For the CDR3, the DNA is TGTGCCAGCGGATATGGACAGGGGGTGAAGACCCAGTACTTC.

The V and J genes are TRBV6-5 and TRBJ1-2; perhaps TRBD1 as D (5 bases). Trimming removed 2 bases from V and 3 bases from J, with 10 bases in between. The CDR3 has 14 residues. Germline V gives CDR1 MNHEY, CDR2 SVGAGI. CDR3 DNA: TGTGCCAGCAGTTACGACAGCAACGACTATGGCTACACCTTC. Translating it yields CASSYDSNDYGYTF.

V and J are TRBV7-3 and TRBJ1-2, with TRBD1 identical over 10 bases. Looked up from germline, CDR1 is SGHTA and CDR2 is FQGTGA. The trim removed 2 bases at V and 8 bases at J, leaving 5 bases unmatched. The CDR3 extends over 14 amino acids. The CDR3 sequence: CASSLSGTGDGYTF. CDR3 coding DNA: TGTGCCAGCAGCTTATCCGGGACAGGGGACGGCTACACCTTC.

V and J are TRBV7-8 and TRBJ2-4, with D tentatively TRBD1 or TRBD2 (5 bases each). V was pared by 3 bases and J by 2 bases, with 14 bases between. Looked up from germline, CDR1 is SGHVS and CDR2 is FQNEAQ. The CDR3 covers 16 residues. The CDR3 region has the DNA TGTGCCAGCAGCTTCCGACGGGGCGTTACCAAAAACATTCAGTACTTC. Translated, it gives CASSFRRGVTKNIQYF.

This clonotype occurred many times. CDR3 amino acids: CASSRDRERYEQYF. DNA of the CDR3: TGTGCCAGCAGTAGGGACAGGGAACGCTACGAGCAGTACTTC. The gene calls are TRBV6-5 and TRBJ2-7; 9 bases map to TRBD1. Losses at the gene ends were 5 bases for V and 3 bases for J; bases not matched to a gene: 5. The CDR3 runs to 14 residues. Per germline, CDR1 MNHEY and CDR2 SVGAGI.

This clonotype was picked up many times. The rearrangement joins TRBV27 to TRBJ2-7, with a weak D call TRBD1 (5 bases). Germline V gene sequence: CDR1 MNHEY, CDR2 SMNVEV (reference sequence). The CDR3 length is 14 residues. Trimming left V 1 base short and J 5 bases short, with 12 bases between. CDR3 sequence (DNA): TGTGCCAGCAGTTTATTTCAGGGTAGCAACGAGCAGTACTTC. Translated, it gives CASSLFQGSNEQYF.

The sample holds many counts of this clonotype. V is TRBV3-1 and J is TRBJ2-5; D ambiguous. This CDR3 region has 14 residues. Germline V gives CDR1 LGHDT, CDR2 YNNKEL (reference sequence). V shed 0 bases and J shed 3 bases, with 8 bases lying between them. CDR3: CASSQEWVEETQYF. The CDR3 DNA follows: TGTGCCAGCAGCCAAGAGTGGGTTGAAGAGACCCAGTACTTC.

The chain has TRBV7-2 and TRBJ2-6; D gene ambiguous. Trimming shortened V by 2 bases and J by 13 bases, and 6 bases separated the two germline ends. CDR1 and CDR2 from the germline V gene are SGHTA and FQGNSA. The length of the CDR3 is 11 residues. The CDR3 DNA reads as TGTGCCAGCAGCTTACCTCAGGTCCTGACTTTC. Translation gives CASSLPQVLTF.

The CDR3 DNA is TGTGCCAGCAGTTTTTTCGAGGGTACGCACACTGAAGCTTTCTTT. It translates to CASSFFEGTHTEAFF. The genes are TRBV28 and TRBJ1-1; D ambiguous. Trimming took 3 bases from V and 3 from J, leaving 14 bases between them. The CDR3 runs to 15 residues. Germline CDR1 is MDHEN and CDR2 is SYDVKM.

The chain uses TRBV6-2 or TRBV6-3 and TRBJ1-5; TRBD1 aligns across 8 bases. V trimming: 5 bases; J trimming: 6 bases; junction bases outside the gene matches: 6. Per the germline V gene, CDR1 is MNHEY and CDR2 is SVGEGT. This CDR3 region has 14 residues. The CDR3 DNA reads TGTGCCAGCAGTCCAGGGGGCAGAGGTCAGCCCCAGCATTTT. Translated, it gives CASSPGGRGQPQHF.

This clonotype was observed at least ten times. The CDR3 bases are TGTGCCAGCAGCCAGACAGCGATGAACACTGAAGCTTTCTTT. This codes for CASSQTAMNTEAFF. The chain has TRBV6-5 and TRBJ1-1, with D tentatively TRBD1 (5 bases). V lost 6 bases, J lost 0 bases, and 11 bases lay in between. Per the germline V gene, CDR1 is MNHEY and CDR2 is SVGAGI. The CDR3 consists of 14 residues.

This clonotype was observed at least ten times. The V call is TRBV29-1, the J call TRBJ1-5; no definite D call. The CDR3 runs to 12 residues. Germline CDR1 is SQVTM and CDR2 is ANQGSEA. V gave up 4 bases and J gave up 0 bases, with 4 bases separating them. This chain's CDR3 is CSVGNSNQPQHF. CDR3 DNA: TGCAGCGTTGGCAATAGCAATCAGCCCCAGCATTTT. Filled out from reference TRBV29-1 and TRBJ1-5, the complete variable domain reads SAVISQKPSRDICQRGTSLTIQCQVDSQVTMMFWYRQQPGQSLTLIATANQGSEATYESGFVIDKFPISRPNLTFSTLTVSNMSPEDSSIYLCSVGNSNQPQHFGDGTRLSIL.

This clonotype was found many times. In DNA, the CDR3 is TGTGCCATCGGGACAGGGGTCGGCAATCAGCCCCAGCATTTT. Encoded protein: CAIGTGVGNQPQHF. The chain couples TRBV10-3 to TRBJ1-5; 10 bases agree with TRBD1. Germline-derived CDR1 and CDR2 are ENHRY and SYGVKD. Unmatched junction bases numbered 3, after V lost 8 bases and J lost 2 bases. The CDR3 contains 14 residues.

The J gene is TRBJ1-1, the V gene TRBV11-2; tentatively, D is TRBD1 (6 bases). With 0 bases removed from V and 8 bases from J, the gap between germline ends came to 10 bases. Germline V gene lookup returns CDR1 SGHAT and CDR2 FQNNGV. This CDR3 spans 13 amino acids. CDR3 DNA sequence: TGTGCCAGCAGCTTAGAGTCAGGGGTAGAAGCTTTCTTT. It is translated as CASSLESGVEAFF. The variable domain in full, completed from reference TRBV11-2 and TRBJ1-1, reads EAGVAQSPRYKIIEKRQSVAFWCNPISGHATLYWYQQILGQGPKLLIQFQNNGVVDDSQLPKDRFSAERLKGVDSTLKIQPAKLEDSAVYLCASSLESGVEAFFGQGTRLTVV.

This clonotype was counted at least ten times. The chain couples TRBV11-3 to TRBJ2-7, with a weak D call TRBD2 (5 bases). V lost 0 bases to trimming and J lost 6 bases, with 18 bases between them. The CDR3 has 16 residues. Germline V lookup: CDR1 SGHNT, CDR2 YENEEA. CDR3 loop: CASSLDLGLAIREQYF. DNA for the CDR3: TGTGCCAGCAGCTTAGACCTTGGACTGGCGATTCGCGAGCAGTACTTC.

This clonotype was counted a few times. The chain links TRBV6-1 to TRBJ1-2; TRBD1 agrees at 9 bases. This CDR3 has 13 amino acids. Germline loops: CDR1 MNHNS, CDR2 SASEGT. The J segment lost 3 bases and the V segment lost 4 bases, leaving 0 bases of the junction unmatched. The CDR3 here is CASSGDRDYGYTF. CDR3 nucleotide sequence: TGTGCCAGCAGTGGGGACAGGGACTATGGCTACACCTTC.

This clonotype came up many times. Here the CDR3 reads CASLTGINTEAFF. As DNA, the CDR3 is TGTGCCAGCCTAACAGGGATAAACACTGAAGCTTTCTTT. This rearrangement joins TRBV28 to TRBJ1-1; TRBD1 is a possible D gene (6 bases). This CDR3 has 13 residues. Germline values: CDR1 MDHEN, CDR2 SYDVKM. V was pared by 8 bases and J by 2 bases, with 12 bases between.

This clonotype has only a few counts. The chain uses TRBV6-5 and TRBJ1-2; weak D call: TRBD1 (5 bases). V was trimmed by 7 bases and J by 8 bases, leaving 23 bases between them. The CDR3 covers 15 residues. Germline values: CDR1 MNHEY, CDR2 SVGAGI. The CDR3 reads CASIQWRGRGNGYTF. The CDR3 nucleotides read TGTGCCAGCATTCAATGGAGGGGTAGGGGAAACGGCTACACCTTC.

This chain's CDR3 is CASSIQSGLYEQYF. CDR3 coding DNA: TGTGCCAGTAGTATTCAAAGCGGGTTGTACGAGCAGTACTTC. J is TRBJ2-7 and V is TRBV19, with D perhaps TRBD2 (6 bases). Trimming removed 3 bases from V and 4 bases from J, with 13 bases in between. CDR3 length: 14 residues. CDR1 and CDR2 from the germline V gene are LNHDA and SQIVND (reference sequence).

The chain is built from TRBV20-1 and TRBJ2-5, with 9 bases aligning to TRBD2. The CDR3 length is 14 residues. With V trimmed by 5 bases and J by 5 bases, 9 bases remained unmatched. Germline CDR1 DFQATT, CDR2 SNEGSKA (reference sequence). CDR3 loop: CSAWIAGVGETQYF. CDR3 bases: TGCAGTGCTTGGATAGCGGGAGTGGGGGAGACCCAGTACTTC.